This TCR beta chain was identified in a study of cytomegalovirus exposure and HLA in healthy donors. Germline values: CDR1 SEHNR, CDR2 FQNEAQ (reference sequence). Trimming took 1 base from V and 4 from J, leaving 10 bases between them. This CDR3 comprises 14 residues. PCR employed 60 Vbeta and 13 Jbeta primers. The assay was immunoSEQ multiplex PCR, and TCRdb's table has in-frame clones only and misses some. The profile covers about 130,000 clones, with roughly four fifths appearing a single time and roughly 4% taken by the ten largest. A few counts support this clone. Sequenced: PBMCs. This chain uses TRBV7-9 with TRBJ1-2; D not resolved. This TCR was sampled from a woman aged 50 to 60 in good health and CMV-seropositive. The DNA for the CDR3 is TGTGCCAGCAGCTTAGGGCAGGCCTTCTATGGCTACACCTTC. This codes for CASSLGQAFYGYTF.